What follows describes a single TCR beta chain. The same CDR3 also results from other DNA sequences found in this sample. This specimen comes from a study of control samples from healthy donors and cancer patients. The method was immunoSEQ multiplex PCR; TCRdb's version includes in-frame clones alone and lacks a portion of them. The table has 180,000 or so clones, around 92% seen once. V was clipped by 5 bases and J by 2 bases, with 9 bases between them. The V gene's germline CDR1 is SGHTA and CDR2 FQGNSA. This CDR3 comprises 13 residues. V and J are TRBV7-2 and TRBJ1-2; D not resolved. This clonotype was sampled from a woman in her twenties or thirties in good health. Sequencing was performed on blood. Written as DNA, the CDR3 is TGTGCCAGCAGCCCGGACGGGAACTATGGCTACACCTTC. The encoded protein is CASSPDGNYGYTF.